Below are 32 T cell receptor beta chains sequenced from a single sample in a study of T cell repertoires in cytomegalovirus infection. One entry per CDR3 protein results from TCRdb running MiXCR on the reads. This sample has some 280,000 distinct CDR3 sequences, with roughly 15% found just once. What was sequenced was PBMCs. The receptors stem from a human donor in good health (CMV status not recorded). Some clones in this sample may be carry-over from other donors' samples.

Here the CDR3 reads CASSLGGDGNEKLFF. CDR3 nucleotides: TGTGCCAGCAGCTTAGGTGGGGATGGGAATGAAAAACTGTTTTTT. The chain links TRBV7-9 to TRBJ1-4; D is ambiguous. The CDR3 sequence is 15 residues long. Looked up from germline, CDR1 is SEHNR and CDR2 is FQNEAQ (reference sequence). Between the trimmed V and J ends, which lost 1 base and 5 bases, there was a span of 11 bases.

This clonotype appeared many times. CDR3 DNA: TGTGCCAGCAGCCCCAGGGCTTACGAGCAGTTCTTC. Amino acid sequence: CASSPRAYEQFF. The chain recombines TRBV11-2 with TRBJ2-1; a possible D gene is TRBD1 (5 bases). CDR3 size: 12 residues. V was pared by 5 bases and J by 10 bases, with 12 bases between. Germline assignment: CDR1 SGHAT and CDR2 FQNNGV.

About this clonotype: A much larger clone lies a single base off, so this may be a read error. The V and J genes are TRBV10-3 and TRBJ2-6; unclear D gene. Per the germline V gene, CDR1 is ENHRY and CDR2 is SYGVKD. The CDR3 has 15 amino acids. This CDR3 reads CAISDAKSGVNVLTF. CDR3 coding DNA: TGTGCCATCAGTGATGCAAAGTCTGGGGTCAACGTCCTGACTTTC.

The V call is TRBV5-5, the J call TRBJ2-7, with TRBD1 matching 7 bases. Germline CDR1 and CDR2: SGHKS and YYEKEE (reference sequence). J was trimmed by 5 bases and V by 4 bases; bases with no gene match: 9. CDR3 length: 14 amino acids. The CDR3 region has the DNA TGTGCCAGCAGCCCGACCGGGACAGCAAACGAGCAGTACTTC. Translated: CASSPTGTANEQYF.

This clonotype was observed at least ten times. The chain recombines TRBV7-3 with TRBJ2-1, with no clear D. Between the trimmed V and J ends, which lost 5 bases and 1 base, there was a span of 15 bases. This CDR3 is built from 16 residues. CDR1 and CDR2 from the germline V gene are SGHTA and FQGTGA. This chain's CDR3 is CASSPLGAGSYNEQFF. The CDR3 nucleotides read TGTGCCAGCAGCCCACTGGGCGCAGGTTCCTACAATGAGCAGTTCTTC.

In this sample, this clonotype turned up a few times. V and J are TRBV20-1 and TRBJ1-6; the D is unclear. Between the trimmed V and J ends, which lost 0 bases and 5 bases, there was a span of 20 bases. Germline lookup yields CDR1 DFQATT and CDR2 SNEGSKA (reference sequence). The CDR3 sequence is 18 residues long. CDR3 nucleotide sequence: TGCAGTGCTAGAGATCCGCGGCTCCCAGGATCCAATAATTCACCCCTCCACTTT. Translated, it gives CSARDPRLPGSNNSPLHF.

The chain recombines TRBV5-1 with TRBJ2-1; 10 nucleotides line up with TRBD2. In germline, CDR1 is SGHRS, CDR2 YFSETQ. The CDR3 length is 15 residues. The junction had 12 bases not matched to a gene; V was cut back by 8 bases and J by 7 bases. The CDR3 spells CASYLSGGVPNEQFF. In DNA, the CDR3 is TGCGCCAGTTACTTAAGCGGGGGGGTACCGAATGAGCAGTTCTTC.

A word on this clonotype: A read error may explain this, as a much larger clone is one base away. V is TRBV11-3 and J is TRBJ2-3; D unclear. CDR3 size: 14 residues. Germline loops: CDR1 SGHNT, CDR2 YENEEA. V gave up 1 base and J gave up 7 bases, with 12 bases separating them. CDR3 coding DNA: TGTGCCAGCAGCTTAGGCCCGATAGCAAATACGCAGTATTTT. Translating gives CASSLGPIANTQYF.

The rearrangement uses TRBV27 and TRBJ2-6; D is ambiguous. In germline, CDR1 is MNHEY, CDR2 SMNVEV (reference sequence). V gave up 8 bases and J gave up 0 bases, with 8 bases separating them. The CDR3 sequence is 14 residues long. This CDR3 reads CASSGGSGANVLTF. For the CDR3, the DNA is TGTGCCAGCTCTGGCGGCTCTGGGGCCAACGTCCTGACTTTC.

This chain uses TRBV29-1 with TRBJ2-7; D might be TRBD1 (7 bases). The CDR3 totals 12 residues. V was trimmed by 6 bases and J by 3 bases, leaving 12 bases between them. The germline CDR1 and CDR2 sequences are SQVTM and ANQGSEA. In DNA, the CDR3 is TGCAGCGTCGCGGGACAGCGCTACGAGCAGTACTTC. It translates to CSVAGQRYEQYF.

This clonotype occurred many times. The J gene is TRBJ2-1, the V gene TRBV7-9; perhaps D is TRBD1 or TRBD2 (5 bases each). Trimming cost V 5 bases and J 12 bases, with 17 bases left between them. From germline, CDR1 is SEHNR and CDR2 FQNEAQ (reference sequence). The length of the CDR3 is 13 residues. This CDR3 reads CASSLGTTGGQFF. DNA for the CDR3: TGTGCCAGCAGCCTCGGGACCACCGGTGGGCAGTTCTTC. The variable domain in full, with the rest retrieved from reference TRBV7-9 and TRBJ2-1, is DTGVSQNPRHKITKRGQNVTFRCDPISEHNRLYWYRQTLGQGPEFLTYFQNEAQLEKSRLLSDRFSAERPKGSFSTLEIQRTEQGDSAMYLCASSLGTTGGQFFGPGTRLTVL.

CDR3 bases: TGCAGTGCTGCCCCTAGGACAGATACGCAGTATTTT. Translating gives CSAAPRTDTQYF. The genes are TRBV20-1 and TRBJ2-3; D remains unclear. CDR1 and CDR2 from the germline V gene are DFQATT and SNEGSKA (reference sequence). V was shortened by 5 bases and J by 3 bases, with 9 bases between the two germline ends. The CDR3 spans 12 residues.

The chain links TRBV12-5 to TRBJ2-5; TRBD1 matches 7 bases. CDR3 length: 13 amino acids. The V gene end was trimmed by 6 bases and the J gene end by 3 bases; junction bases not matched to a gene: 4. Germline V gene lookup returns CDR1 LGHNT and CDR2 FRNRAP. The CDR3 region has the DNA TGTGCTAGTGGAGGTGGACAGGAAGAGACCCAGTACTTC. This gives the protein CASGGGQEETQYF. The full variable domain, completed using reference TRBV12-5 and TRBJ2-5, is DARVTQTPRHKVTEMGQEVTMRCQPILGHNTVFWYRQTMMQGLELLAYFRNRAPLDDSGMPKDRFSAEMPDATLATLKIQPSEPRDSAVYFCASGGGQEETQYFGPGTRLLVL.

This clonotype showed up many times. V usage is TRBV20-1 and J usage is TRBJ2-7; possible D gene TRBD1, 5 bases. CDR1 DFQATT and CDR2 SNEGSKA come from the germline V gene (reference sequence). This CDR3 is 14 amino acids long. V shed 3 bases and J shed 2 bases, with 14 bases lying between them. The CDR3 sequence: CSARPQGSAYEQYF. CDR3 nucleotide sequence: TGCAGTGCTAGGCCGCAGGGATCCGCCTACGAGCAGTACTTC.

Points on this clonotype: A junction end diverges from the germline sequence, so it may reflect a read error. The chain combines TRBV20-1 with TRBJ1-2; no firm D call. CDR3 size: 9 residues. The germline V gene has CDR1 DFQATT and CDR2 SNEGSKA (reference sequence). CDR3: CSASGIFVF. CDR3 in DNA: TGCAGTGCTAGCGGGATTTTCGTATTC.

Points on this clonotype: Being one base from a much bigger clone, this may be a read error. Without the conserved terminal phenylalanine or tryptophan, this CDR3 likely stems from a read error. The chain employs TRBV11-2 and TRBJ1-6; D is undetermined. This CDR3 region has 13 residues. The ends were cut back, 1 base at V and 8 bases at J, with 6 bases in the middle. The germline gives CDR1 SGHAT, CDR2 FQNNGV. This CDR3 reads CASSLAPDSPLHV. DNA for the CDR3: TGTGCCAGCAGCTTAGCCCCAGATTCACCCCTCCACGTT.

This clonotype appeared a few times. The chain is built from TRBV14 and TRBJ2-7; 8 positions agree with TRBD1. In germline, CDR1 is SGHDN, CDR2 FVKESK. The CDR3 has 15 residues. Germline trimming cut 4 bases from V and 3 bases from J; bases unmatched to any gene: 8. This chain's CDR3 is CASSPKGQEDYEQYF. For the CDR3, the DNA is TGTGCCAGCAGCCCAAAGGGACAGGAGGACTACGAGCAGTACTTC.

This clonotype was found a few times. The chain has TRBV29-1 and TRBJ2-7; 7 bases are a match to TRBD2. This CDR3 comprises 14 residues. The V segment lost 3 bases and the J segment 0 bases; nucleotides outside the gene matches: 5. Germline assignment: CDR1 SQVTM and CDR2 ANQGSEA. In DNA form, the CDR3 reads TGCAGCGTTGAGGGAGGGACTACCTCCTACGAGCAGTACTTC. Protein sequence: CSVEGGTTSYEQYF.

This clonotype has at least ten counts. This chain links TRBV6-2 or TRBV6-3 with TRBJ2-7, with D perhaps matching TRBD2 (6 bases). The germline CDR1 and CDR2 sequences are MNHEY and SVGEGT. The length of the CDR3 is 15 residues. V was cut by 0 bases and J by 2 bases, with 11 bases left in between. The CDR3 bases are TGTGCCAGCAGTTACTCGCCGGAGGGAGCCTACGAGCAGTACTTC. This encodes CASSYSPEGAYEQYF.

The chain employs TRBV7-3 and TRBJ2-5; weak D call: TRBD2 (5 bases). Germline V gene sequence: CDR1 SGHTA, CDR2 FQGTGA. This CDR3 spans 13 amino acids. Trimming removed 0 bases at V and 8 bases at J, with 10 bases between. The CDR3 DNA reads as TGTGCCAGCAGCTTAACAGGTCGGGATACCCAGTACTTC. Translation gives CASSLTGRDTQYF.

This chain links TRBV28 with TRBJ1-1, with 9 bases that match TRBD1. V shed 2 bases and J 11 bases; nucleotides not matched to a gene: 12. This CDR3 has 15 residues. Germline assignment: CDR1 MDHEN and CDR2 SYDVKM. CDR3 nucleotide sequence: TGTGCCAGCAGTTTACCCGAGACAGGGGGGCGATTGGCTTTCTTT. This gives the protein CASSLPETGGRLAFF.

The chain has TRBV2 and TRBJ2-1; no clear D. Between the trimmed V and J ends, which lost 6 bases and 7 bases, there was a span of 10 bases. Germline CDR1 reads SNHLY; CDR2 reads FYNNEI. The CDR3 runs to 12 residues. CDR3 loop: CASRRLGNEQFF. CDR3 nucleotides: TGTGCCAGCAGGAGGCTAGGGAATGAGCAGTTCTTC.

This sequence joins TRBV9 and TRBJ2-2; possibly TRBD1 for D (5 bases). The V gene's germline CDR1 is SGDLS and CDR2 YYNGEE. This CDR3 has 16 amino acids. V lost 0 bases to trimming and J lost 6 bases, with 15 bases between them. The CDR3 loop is CASSVASGLVAGELFF. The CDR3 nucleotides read TGTGCCAGCAGCGTAGCTTCAGGGTTGGTTGCCGGGGAGCTGTTTTTT.

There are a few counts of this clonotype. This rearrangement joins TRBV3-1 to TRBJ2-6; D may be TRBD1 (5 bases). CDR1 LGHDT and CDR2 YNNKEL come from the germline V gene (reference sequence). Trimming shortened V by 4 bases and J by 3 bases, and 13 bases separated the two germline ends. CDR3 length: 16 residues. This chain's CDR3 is CASSPRQGYGANVLTF. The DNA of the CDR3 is TGTGCCAGCAGCCCCCGTCAGGGTTATGGGGCCAACGTCCTGACTTTC.

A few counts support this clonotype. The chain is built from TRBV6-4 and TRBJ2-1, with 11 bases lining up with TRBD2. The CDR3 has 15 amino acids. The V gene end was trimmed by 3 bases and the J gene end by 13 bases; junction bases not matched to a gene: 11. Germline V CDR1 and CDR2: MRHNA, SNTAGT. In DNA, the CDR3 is TGTGCCAGCAGTGAAAACCCGACTAGCGGGGCCTTTCAGTTCTTC. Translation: CASSENPTSGAFQFF.

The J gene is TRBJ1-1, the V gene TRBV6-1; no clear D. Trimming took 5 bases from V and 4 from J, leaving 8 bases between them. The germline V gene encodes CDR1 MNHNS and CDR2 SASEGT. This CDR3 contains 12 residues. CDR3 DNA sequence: TGTGCCAGCAGTTGGGAAGCCACTGAAGCTTTCTTT. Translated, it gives CASSWEATEAFF.

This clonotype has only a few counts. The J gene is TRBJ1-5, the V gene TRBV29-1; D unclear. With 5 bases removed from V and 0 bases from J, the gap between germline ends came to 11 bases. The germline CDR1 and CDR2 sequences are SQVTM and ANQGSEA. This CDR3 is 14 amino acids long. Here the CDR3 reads CSVLTGNSNQPQHF. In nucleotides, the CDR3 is TGCAGCGTTCTGACCGGGAATAGCAATCAGCCCCAGCATTTT.

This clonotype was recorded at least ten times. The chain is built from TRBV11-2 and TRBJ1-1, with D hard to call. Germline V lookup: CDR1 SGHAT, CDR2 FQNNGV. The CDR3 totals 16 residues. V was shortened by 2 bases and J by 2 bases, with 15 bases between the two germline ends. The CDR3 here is CASSLYTTRGNTEAFF. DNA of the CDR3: TGTGCCAGCAGCTTATATACGACTCGGGGAAACACTGAAGCTTTCTTT.

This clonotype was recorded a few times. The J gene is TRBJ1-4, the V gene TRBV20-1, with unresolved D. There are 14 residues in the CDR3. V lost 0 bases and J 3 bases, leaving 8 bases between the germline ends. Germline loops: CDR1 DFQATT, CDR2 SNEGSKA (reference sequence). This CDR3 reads CSARDAGANEKLFF. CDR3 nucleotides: TGCAGTGCTAGAGATGCAGGCGCTAATGAAAAACTGTTTTTT.

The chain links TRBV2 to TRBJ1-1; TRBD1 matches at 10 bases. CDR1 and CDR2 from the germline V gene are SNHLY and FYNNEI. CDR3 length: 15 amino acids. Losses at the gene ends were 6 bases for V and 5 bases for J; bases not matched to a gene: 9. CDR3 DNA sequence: TGTGCCAGCAGGGCCGGGACAGGGGTACGGACTGAAGCTTTCTTT. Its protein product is CASRAGTGVRTEAFF.

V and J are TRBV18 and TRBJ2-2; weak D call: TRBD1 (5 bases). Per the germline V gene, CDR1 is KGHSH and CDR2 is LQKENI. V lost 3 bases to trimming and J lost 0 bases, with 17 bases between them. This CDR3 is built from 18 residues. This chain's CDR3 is CASSPSVQGATNTGELFF. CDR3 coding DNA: TGTGCCAGCTCACCGTCAGTCCAAGGGGCTACGAACACCGGGGAGCTGTTTTTT.

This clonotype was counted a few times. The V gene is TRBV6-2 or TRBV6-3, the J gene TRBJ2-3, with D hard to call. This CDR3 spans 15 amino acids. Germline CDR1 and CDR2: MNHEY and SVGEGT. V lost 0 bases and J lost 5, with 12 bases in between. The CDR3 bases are TGTGCCAGCAGTTACTCGAAACTACACCGAGATACGCAGTATTTT. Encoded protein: CASSYSKLHRDTQYF.